A single sample gave rise to the 11 T cell receptor beta chains below, sequenced in a study of a mutant IDH1 vaccine in newly diagnosed glioma. Their target antigens are unknown. Repertoires were generated with immunoSEQ multiplex PCR, while TCRdb's copy carries only in-frame clones and drops some. The sample records about 56,000 clones, 87% being singletons. Time point given: week 23, last vaccination. Doses comprised 300 ug of mutant IDH1 20-mer peptide each, plus topical imiquimod. This sample comprised PBMCs, obtained from a glioma patient whose treatment included an IDH1 peptide vaccine. The receptors here all came from a man aged 40-49 years with glioma.

The chain couples TRBV7-9 to TRBJ1-5; D is possibly TRBD1 (5 bases). The CDR3 is 16 residues long. Germline values: CDR1 SEHNR, CDR2 FQNEAQ (reference sequence). Trimming shortened V by 5 bases and J by 1 base, and 15 bases separated the two germline ends. The CDR3 nucleotides are TGTGCCAGCAGCCAGAGCCAGGGAAACAGCAATCAGCCCCAGCATTTT. Translation gives CASSQSQGNSNQPQHF.

This rearrangement joins TRBV6-6 to TRBJ1-4; unclear D gene. From germline, CDR1 is MNHNY and CDR2 SVGAGI (reference sequence). CDR3 length: 11 amino acids. Trimming took off 7 bases at V and 5 bases at J, with 5 bases between the two ends. CDR3 amino acids: CASMGNEKLFF. CDR3 in DNA: TGTGCCAGCATGGGGAATGAAAAACTGTTTTTT.

Written as DNA, the CDR3 is TGTGCCAGCAGTTATCAAGTCCCCGAGCAGTACTTC. Translating gives CASSYQVPEQYF. The V gene is TRBV6-6, the J gene TRBJ2-7; D not certain. There are 12 residues in the CDR3. Per germline, CDR1 MNHNY and CDR2 SVGAGI (reference sequence). V was clipped by 3 bases and J by 6 bases, with 9 bases between them.

Only a few counts were recorded for this clone. The chain carries TRBV4-2 and TRBJ2-1; 10 bases fit TRBD2. J was trimmed by 8 bases and V by 4 bases; bases with no gene match: 8. Germline-derived CDR1 and CDR2 are LGHNA and YNFKEQ. CDR3 length equals 15 residues. In DNA, the CDR3 is TGTGCCAGCAGCCCGGCTAGCGGGAGTTGGGATGAGCAGTTCTTC. This encodes CASSPASGSWDEQFF.

The chain carries TRBV15 and TRBJ2-7; the D is unclear. The CDR3 covers 13 residues. V was trimmed by 0 bases and J by 6 bases, leaving 9 bases between them. Germline V lookup: CDR1 LNHNV, CDR2 YYDKDF (reference sequence). The chain's CDR3 is CATSRDRFSEQYF. The DNA of the CDR3 is TGTGCCACCAGCAGAGACAGATTCTCCGAGCAGTACTTC.

The rearrangement links TRBV27 to TRBJ1-5, with TRBD1 as a possible D gene (6 bases). This CDR3 is 17 amino acids long. Germline CDR1 reads MNHEY; CDR2 reads SMNVEV (reference sequence). Trimming left V 2 bases short and J 2 bases short, with 16 bases between. The CDR3 spells CASSLGTGAGGNQPQHF. As DNA, the CDR3 is TGTGCCAGCAGTTTAGGAACGGGGGCGGGGGGCAATCAGCCCCAGCATTTT.

The J gene is TRBJ2-7, the V gene TRBV4-3, with 8 bases matching TRBD1. Germline lookup yields CDR1 LGHNA and CDR2 YSLEER. The junction had 5 bases not matched to a gene; V was cut back by 1 base and J by 0 bases. The CDR3 runs 16 residues. The CDR3 sequence: CASSQATGVLSYEQYF. The CDR3 DNA follows: TGCGCCAGCAGCCAAGCGACAGGGGTCCTCTCCTACGAGCAGTACTTC.

This sequence joins TRBV27 and TRBJ2-5; 8 nucleotides line up with TRBD2. With 8 bases clipped from V and 0 bases from J, the junction kept 8 bases outside the gene matches. CDR3 length equals 15 residues. From germline, CDR1 is MNHEY and CDR2 SMNVEV (reference sequence). CDR3 in DNA: TGTGCCAGCGCGTCGCGGGGGGCTTACCAAGAGACCCAGTACTTC. Protein sequence: CASASRGAYQETQYF.

The CDR3 region is CASSSWDRVSYEQYF. The CDR3 nucleotides are TGTGCCAGCAGCTCCTGGGACAGGGTTTCCTACGAGCAGTACTTC. The rearrangement uses TRBV5-4 and TRBJ2-7, with 9 bases fitting TRBD1. Per germline, CDR1 SGHNT and CDR2 YYREEE (reference sequence). V shed 3 bases, J shed 1 base, and the junction held 5 bases outside the gene matches. CDR3 length equals 15 residues.

This rearrangement joins TRBV29-1 to TRBJ1-5, with TRBD1 matching 8 bases. Germline assignment: CDR1 SQVTM and CDR2 ANQGSEA. V trimming: 6 bases; J trimming: 5 bases; junction bases outside the gene matches: 3. This CDR3 contains 12 residues. CDR3 region: CSVGQADQPQHF. CDR3 sequence (DNA): TGCAGCGTGGGACAGGCGGATCAGCCCCAGCATTTT. The full variable domain, rest sourced from reference TRBV29-1 and TRBJ1-5, is SAVISQKPSRDICQRGTSLTIQCQVDSQVTMMFWYRQQPGQSLTLIATANQGSEATYESGFVIDKFPISRPNLTFSTLTVSNMSPEDSSIYLCSVGQADQPQHFGDGTRLSIL.

This chain joins TRBV6-4 and TRBJ1-3; no reliable D call. From germline, CDR1 is MRHNA and CDR2 SNTAGT. Trimming stripped 3 bases from V and 9 bases from J, with 12 bases between. The CDR3 is 13 amino acids. The CDR3 is CASSESAGSTIYF. The CDR3 nucleotides are TGTGCCAGCAGTGAATCGGCAGGTAGCACCATATATTTT.